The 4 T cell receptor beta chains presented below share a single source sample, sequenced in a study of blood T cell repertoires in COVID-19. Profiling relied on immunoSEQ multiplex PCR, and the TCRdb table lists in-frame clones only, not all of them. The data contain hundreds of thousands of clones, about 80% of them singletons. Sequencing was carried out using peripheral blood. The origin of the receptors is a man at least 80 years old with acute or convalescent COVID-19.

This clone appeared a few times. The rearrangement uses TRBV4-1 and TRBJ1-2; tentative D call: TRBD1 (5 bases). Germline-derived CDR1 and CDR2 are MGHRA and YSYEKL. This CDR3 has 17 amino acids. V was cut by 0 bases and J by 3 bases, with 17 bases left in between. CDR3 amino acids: CASSQDHVKGRDYGYTF. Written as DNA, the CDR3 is TGCGCCAGCAGCCAAGATCATGTAAAGGGCAGGGACTATGGCTACACCTTC.

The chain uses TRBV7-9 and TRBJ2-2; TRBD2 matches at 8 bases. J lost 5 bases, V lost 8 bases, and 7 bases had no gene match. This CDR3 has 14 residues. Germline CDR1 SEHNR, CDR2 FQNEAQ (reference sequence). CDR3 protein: CASGGAGVTGELFF. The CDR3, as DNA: TGTGCCAGCGGCGGAGCGGGGGTTACCGGGGAGCTGTTTTTT.

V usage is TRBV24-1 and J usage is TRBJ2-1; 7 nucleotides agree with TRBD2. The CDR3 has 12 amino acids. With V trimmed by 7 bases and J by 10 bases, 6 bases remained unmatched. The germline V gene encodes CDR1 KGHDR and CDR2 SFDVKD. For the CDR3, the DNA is TGTGCCACCAGGGGAGGGCCTGGGGAGCAGTTCTTC. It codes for CATRGGPGEQFF.

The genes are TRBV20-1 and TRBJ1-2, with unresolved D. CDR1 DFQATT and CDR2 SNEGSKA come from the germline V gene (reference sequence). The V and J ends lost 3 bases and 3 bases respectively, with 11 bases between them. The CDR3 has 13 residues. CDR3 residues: CSASNNEDYGYTF. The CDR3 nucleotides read TGCAGTGCTAGTAATAACGAGGACTATGGCTACACCTTC.